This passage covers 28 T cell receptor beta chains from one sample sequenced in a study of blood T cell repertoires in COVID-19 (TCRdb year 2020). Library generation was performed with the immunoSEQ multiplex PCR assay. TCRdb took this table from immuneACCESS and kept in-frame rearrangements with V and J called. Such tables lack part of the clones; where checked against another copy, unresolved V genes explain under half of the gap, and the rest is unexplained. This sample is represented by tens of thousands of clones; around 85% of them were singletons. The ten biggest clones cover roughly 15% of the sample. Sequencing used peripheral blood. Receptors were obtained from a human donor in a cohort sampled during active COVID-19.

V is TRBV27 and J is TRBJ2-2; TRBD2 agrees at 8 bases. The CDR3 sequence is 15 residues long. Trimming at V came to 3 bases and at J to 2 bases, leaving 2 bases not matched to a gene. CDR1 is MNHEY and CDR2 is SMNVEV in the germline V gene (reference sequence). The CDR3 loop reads CASSLTSVNTGELFF. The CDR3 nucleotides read TGTGCCAGCAGTTTGACTAGCGTTAACACCGGGGAGCTGTTTTTT.

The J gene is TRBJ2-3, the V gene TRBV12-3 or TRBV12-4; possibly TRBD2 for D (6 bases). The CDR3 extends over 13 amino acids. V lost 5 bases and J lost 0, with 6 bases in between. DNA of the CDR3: TGTGCCAGCAGTGGACTAAGCACAGATACGCAGTATTTT. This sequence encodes CASSGLSTDTQYF.

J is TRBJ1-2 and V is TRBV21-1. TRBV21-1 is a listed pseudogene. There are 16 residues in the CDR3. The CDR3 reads CASSKIREGESRGYTF. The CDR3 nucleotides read TGTGCCAGCAGCAAAATTCGGGAGGGGGAATCTCGGGGCTACACCTTC.

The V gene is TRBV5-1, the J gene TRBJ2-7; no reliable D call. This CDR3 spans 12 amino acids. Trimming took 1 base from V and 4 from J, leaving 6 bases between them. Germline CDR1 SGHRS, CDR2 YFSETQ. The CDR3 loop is CASSLPGYEQYF. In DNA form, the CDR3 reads TGCGCCAGCAGCTTGCCAGGATACGAGCAGTACTTC.

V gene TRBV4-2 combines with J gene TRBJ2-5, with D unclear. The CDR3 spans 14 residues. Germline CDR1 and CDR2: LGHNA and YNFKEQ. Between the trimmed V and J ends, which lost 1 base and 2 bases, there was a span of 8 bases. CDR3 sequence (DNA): TGTGCCAGCAGCCAAGGGAGTCTACAAGAGACCCAGTACTTC. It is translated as CASSQGSLQETQYF.

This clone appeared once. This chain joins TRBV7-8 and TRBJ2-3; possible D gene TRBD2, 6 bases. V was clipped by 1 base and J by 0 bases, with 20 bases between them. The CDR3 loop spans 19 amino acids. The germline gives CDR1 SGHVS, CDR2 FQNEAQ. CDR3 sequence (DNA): TGTGCCAGCAGCTTAGTCCCCGGACTATCTTCTTCTAGCACAGATACGCAGTATTTT. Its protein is CASSLVPGLSSSSTDTQYF.

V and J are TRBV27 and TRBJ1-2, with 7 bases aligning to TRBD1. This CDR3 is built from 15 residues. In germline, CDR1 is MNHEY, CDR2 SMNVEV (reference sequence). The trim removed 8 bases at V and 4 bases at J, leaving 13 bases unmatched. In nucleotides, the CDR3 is TGTGCCAGCGGGAAAGGACAGGCGCCTAGCTATGGCTACACCTTC. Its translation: CASGKGQAPSYGYTF.

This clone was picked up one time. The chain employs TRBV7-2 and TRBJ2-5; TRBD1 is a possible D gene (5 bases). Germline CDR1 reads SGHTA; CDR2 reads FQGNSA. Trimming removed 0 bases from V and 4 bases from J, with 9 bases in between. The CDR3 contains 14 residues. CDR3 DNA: TGTGCCAGCAGCTTAGCGTGGCAGGGAGAGACCCAGTACTTC. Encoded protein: CASSLAWQGETQYF.

The CDR3 DNA reads as TGTGCCAGTAGTTATGGGGACTGGGGTGTCCGAAGCAATCAGCCCCAGCATTTT. This codes for CASSYGDWGVRSNQPQHF. This chain connects TRBV19 to TRBJ1-5; maybe TRBD1 (5 bases). This CDR3 is built from 18 residues. Germline assignment: CDR1 LNHDA and CDR2 SQIVND (reference sequence). V was clipped by 5 bases and J by 1 base, with 21 bases between them.

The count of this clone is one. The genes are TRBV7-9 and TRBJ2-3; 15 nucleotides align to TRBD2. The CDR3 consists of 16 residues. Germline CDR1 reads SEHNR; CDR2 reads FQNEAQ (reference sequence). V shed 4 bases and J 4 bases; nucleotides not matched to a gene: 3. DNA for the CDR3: TGTGCCAGCAGCTATGGACTAGCGGGAGGGGCAGATACGCAGTATTTT. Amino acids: CASSYGLAGGADTQYF.

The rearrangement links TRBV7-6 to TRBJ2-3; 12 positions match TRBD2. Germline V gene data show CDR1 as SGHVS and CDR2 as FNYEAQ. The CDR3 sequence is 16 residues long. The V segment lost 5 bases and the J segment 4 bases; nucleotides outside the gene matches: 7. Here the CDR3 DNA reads TGTGCCAGCAGCCCCCGACTAGCGGGAGTCTCAGATACGCAGTATTTT. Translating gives CASSPRLAGVSDTQYF.

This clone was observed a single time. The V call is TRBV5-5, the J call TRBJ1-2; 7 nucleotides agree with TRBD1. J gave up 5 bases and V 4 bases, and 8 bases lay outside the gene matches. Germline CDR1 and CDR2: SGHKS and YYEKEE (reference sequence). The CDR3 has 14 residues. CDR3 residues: CASSEQQGRYGYTF. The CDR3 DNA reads TGTGCCAGCAGCGAACAACAGGGGCGGTATGGCTACACCTTC. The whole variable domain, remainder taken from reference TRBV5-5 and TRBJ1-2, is DAGVTQSPTHLIKTRGQQVTLRCSPISGHKSVSWYQQVLGQGPQFIFQYYEKEERGRGNFPDRFSARQFPNYSSELNVNALLLGDSALYLCASSEQQGRYGYTFGSGTRLTVV.

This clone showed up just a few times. The CDR3 DNA follows: TGCAGTGCTAGTTGGCAGCGGGGACAGGCGGGCAATCAGCCCCAGCATTTT. It encodes CSASWQRGQAGNQPQHF. J is TRBJ1-5 and V is TRBV20-1, with TRBD1 identical over 8 bases. CDR3 size: 17 residues. Germline values: CDR1 DFQATT, CDR2 SNEGSKA (reference sequence). V was pared by 3 bases and J by 2 bases, with 12 bases of the junction left unmatched.

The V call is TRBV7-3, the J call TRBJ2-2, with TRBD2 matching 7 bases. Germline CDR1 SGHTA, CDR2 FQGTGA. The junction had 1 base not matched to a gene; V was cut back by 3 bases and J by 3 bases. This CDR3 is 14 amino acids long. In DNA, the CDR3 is TGTGCCAGCAGCTTGACTAGCTACACCGGGGAGCTGTTTTTT. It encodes CASSLTSYTGELFF.

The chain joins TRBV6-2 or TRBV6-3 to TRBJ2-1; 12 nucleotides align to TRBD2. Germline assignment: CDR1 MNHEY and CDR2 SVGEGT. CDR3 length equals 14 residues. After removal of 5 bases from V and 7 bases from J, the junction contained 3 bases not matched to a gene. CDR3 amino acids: CASSTGTSGNEQFF. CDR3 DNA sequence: TGTGCCAGCAGTACCGGGACTAGCGGGAATGAGCAGTTCTTC.

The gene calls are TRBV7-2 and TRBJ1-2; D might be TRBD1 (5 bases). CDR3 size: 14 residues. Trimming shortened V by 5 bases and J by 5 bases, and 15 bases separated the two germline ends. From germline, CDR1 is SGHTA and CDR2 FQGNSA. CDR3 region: CASSPQARGYGYTF. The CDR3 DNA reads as TGTGCCAGCAGCCCCCAGGCTAGGGGATATGGCTACACCTTC.

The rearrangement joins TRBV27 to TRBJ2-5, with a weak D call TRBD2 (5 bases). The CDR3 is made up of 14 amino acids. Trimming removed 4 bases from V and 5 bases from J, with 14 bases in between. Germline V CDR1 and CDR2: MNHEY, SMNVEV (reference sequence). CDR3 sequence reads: CASSSPRERETQYF. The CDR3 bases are TGTGCCAGCAGTTCCCCGCGCGAGCGGGAGACCCAGTACTTC.

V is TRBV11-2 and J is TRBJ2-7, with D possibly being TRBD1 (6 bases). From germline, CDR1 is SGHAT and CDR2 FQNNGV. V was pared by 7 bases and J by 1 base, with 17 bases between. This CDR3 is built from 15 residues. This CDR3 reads CASTDRRTASYEQYF. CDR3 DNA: TGTGCCAGCACCGATCGGAGGACAGCATCCTACGAGCAGTACTTC.

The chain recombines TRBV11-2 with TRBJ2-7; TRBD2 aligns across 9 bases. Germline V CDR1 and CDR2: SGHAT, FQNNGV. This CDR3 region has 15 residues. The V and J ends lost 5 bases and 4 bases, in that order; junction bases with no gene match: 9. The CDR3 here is CASSPRREGGYEQYF. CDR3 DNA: TGTGCCAGCAGCCCACGGCGGGAGGGCGGGTACGAGCAGTACTTC. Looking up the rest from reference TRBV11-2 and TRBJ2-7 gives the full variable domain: EAGVAQSPRYKIIEKRQSVAFWCNPISGHATLYWYQQILGQGPKLLIQFQNNGVVDDSQLPKDRFSAERLKGVDSTLKIQPAKLEDSAVYLCASSPRREGGYEQYFGPGTRLTVT.

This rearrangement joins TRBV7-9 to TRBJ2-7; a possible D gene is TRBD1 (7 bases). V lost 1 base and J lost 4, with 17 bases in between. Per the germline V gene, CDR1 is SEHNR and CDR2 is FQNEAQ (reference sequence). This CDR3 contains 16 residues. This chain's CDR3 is CASSLVGGGAWYEQYF. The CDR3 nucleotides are TGTGCCAGCAGCTTAGTTGGAGGGGGCGCCTGGTACGAGCAGTACTTC.

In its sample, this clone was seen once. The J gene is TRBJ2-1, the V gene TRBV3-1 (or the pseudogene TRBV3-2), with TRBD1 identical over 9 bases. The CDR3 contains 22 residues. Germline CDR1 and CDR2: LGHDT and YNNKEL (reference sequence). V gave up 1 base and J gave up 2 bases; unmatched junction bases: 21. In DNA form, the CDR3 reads TGTGCCAGCAGCCAAGCGGGACTACAGGGGGCTGGAGACGGAAGACCCTACAATGAGCAGTTCTTC. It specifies CASSQAGLQGAGDGRPYNEQFF.

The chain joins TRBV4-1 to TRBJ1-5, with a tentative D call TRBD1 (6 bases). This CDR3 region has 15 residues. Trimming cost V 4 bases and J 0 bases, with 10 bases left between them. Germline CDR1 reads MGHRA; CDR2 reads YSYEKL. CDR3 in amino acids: CASSPLQGSNQPQHF. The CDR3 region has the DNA TGCGCCAGCAGCCCTTTACAGGGTAGCAATCAGCCCCAGCATTTT.

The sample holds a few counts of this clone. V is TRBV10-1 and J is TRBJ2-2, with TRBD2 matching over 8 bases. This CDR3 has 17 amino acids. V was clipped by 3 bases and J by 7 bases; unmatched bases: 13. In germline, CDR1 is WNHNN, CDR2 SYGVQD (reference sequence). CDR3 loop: CASSDPGAGGRSGELFF. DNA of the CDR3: TGCGCCAGCAGTGACCCGGGGGCGGGAGGAAGAAGCGGGGAGCTGTTTTTT.

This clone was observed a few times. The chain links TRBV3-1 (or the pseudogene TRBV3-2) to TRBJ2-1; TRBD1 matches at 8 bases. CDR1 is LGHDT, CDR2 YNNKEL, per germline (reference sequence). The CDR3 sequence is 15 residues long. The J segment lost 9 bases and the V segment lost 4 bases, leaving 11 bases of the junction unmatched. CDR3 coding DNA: TGTGCCAGCAGCCTCCGGGACAGGTTCGAGGCTGAGCAGTTCTTC. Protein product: CASSLRDRFEAEQFF.

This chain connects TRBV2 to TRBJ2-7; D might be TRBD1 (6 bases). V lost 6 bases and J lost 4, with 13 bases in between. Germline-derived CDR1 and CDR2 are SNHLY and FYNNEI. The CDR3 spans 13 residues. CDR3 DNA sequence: TGTGCCAGCAGGTCGGGACACTCGTACGAGCAGTACTTC. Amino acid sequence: CASRSGHSYEQYF.

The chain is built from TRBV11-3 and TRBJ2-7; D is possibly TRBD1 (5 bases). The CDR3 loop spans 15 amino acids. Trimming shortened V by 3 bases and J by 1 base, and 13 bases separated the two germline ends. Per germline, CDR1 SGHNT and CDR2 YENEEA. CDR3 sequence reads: CASSFRTGYSYEQYF. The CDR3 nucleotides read TGTGCCAGCAGCTTCCGTACAGGTTATTCCTACGAGCAGTACTTC.

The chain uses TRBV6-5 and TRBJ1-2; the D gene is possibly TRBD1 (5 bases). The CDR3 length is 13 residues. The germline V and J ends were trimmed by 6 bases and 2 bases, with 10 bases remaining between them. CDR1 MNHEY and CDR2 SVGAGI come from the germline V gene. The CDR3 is CASRLTENYGYTF. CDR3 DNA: TGTGCCAGCAGGCTGACAGAGAACTATGGCTACACCTTC.

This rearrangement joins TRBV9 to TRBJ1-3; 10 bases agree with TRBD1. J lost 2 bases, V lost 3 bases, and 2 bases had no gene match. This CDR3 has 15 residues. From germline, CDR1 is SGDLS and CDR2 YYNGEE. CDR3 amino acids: CASSEGQGPGNTIYF. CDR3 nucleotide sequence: TGTGCCAGCAGCGAGGGACAGGGGCCTGGAAACACCATATATTTT.